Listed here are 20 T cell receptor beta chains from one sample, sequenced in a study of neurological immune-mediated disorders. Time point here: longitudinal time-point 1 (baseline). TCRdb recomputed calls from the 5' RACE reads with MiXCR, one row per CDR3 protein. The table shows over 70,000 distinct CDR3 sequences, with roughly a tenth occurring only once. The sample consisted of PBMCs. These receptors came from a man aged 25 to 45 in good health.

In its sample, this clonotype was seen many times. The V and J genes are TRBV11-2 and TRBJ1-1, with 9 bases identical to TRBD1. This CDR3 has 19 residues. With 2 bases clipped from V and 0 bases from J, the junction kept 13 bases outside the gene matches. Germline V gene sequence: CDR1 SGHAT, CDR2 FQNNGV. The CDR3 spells CASSLTRGTGIFMNTEAFF. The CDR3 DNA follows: TGTGCCAGCAGCTTAACTAGAGGGACAGGGATCTTTATGAACACTGAAGCTTTCTTT.

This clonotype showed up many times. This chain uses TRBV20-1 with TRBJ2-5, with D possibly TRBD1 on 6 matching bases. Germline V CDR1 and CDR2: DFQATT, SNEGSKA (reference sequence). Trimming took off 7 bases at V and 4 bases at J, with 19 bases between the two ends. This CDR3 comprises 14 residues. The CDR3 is CSVRRDTMGETQYF. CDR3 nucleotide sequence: TGCAGTGTACGAAGGGACACTATGGGAGAGACCCAGTACTTC.

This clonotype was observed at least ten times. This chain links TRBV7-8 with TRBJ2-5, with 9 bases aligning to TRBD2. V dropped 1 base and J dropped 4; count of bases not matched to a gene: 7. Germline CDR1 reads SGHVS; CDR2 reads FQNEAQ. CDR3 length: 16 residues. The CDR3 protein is CASSLGVAGVRETQYF. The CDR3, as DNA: TGTGCCAGCAGCTTAGGGGTAGCGGGAGTGAGAGAGACCCAGTACTTC.

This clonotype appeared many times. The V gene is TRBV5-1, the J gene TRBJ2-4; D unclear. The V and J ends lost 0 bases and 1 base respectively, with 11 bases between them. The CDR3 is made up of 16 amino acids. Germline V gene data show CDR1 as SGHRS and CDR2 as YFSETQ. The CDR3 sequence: CASSLDGVMAKNIQYF. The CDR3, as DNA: TGCGCCAGCAGCTTGGATGGGGTGATGGCCAAAAACATTCAGTACTTC.

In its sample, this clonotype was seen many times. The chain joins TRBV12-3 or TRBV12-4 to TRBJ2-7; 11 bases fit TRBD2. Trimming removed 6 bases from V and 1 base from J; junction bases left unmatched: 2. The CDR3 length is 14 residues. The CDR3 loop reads CASSSSGGSYEQYF. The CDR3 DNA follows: TGTGCCAGCAGCTCTAGCGGGGGGTCCTACGAGCAGTACTTC.

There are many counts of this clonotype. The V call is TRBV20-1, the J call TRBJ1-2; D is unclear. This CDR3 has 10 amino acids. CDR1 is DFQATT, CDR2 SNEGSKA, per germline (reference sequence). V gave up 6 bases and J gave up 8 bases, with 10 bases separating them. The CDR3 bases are TGCAGTGCCGAGGGTCGGGGCTACACCTTC. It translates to CSAEGRGYTF.

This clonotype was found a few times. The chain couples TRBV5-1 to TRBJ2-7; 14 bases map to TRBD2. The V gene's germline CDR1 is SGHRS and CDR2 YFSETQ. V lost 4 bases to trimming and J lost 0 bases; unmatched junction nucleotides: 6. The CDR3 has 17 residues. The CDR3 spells CASSGGTSGRSSYEQYF. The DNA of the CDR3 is TGCGCCAGCAGCGGAGGGACTAGCGGGAGATCCTCCTACGAGCAGTACTTC.

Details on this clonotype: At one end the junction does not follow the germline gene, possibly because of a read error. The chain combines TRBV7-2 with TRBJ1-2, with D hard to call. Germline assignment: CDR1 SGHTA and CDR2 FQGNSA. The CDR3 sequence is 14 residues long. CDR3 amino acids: CANSLGRSDYGYTF. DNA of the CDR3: TGTGCCAACAGCTTAGGTCGCAGCGACTATGGCTACACCTTC.

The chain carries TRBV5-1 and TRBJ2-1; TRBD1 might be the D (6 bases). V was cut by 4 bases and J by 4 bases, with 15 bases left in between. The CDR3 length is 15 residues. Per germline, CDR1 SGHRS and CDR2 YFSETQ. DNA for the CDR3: TGCGCCAGCAGCCCCACAGGGTCCAGGTACAATGAGCAGTTCTTC. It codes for CASSPTGSRYNEQFF.

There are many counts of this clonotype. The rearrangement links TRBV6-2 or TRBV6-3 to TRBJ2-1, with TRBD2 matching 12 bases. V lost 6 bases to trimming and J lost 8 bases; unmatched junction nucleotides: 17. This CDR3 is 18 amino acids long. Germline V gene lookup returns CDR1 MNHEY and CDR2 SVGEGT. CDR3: CASSPTGRLAGVGDEQFF. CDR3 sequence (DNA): TGTGCCAGCAGCCCGACTGGGCGACTAGCGGGAGTGGGCGATGAGCAGTTCTTC.

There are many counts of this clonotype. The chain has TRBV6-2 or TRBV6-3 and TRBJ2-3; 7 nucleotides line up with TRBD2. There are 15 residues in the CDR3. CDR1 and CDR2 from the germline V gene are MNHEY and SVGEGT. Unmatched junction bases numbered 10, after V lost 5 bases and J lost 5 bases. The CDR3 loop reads CASSGLAELGDTQYF. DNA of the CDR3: TGTGCCAGCAGTGGGCTAGCGGAGCTAGGAGATACGCAGTATTTT.

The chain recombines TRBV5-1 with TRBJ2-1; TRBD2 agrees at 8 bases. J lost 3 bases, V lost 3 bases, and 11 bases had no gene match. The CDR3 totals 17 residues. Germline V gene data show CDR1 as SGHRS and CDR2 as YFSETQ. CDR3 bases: TGCGCCAGCAGCTCGGTGGGGGGGAGCGGGGGCTACAATGAGCAGTTCTTC. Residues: CASSSVGGSGGYNEQFF.

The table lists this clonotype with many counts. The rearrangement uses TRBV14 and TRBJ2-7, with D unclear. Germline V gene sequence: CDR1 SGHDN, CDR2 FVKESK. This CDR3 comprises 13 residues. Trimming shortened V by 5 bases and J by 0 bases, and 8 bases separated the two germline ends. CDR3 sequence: CASSFQSSYEQYF. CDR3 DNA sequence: TGTGCCAGCAGCTTCCAGAGCTCCTACGAGCAGTACTTC.

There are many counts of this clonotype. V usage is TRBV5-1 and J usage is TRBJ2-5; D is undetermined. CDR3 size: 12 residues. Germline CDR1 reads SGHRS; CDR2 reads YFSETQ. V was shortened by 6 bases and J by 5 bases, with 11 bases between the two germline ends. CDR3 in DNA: TGCGCCAGCAACTATGGGCGGGAGACCCAGTACTTC. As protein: CASNYGRETQYF.

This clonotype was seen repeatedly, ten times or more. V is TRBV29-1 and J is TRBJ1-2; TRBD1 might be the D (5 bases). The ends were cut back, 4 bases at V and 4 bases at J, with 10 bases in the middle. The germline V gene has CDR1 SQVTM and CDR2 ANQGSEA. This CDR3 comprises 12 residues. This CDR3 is CSVVDSRYGYTF. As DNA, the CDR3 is TGCAGCGTTGTCGACAGCCGCTATGGCTACACCTTC.

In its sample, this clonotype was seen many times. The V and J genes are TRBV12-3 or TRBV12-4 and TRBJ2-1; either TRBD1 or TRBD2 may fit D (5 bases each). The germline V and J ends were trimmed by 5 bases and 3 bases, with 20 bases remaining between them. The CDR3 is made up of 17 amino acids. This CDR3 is CASSTNSGDPLYNEQFF. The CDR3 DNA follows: TGTGCCAGCAGTACGAATTCCGGGGACCCCCTCTACAATGAGCAGTTCTTC.

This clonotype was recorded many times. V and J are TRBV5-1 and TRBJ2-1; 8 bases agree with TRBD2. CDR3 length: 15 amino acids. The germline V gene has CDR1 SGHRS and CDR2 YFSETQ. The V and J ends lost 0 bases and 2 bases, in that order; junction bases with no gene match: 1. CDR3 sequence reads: CASSLDGRAYNEQFF. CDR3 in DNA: TGCGCCAGCAGCTTGGACGGGAGGGCCTACAATGAGCAGTTCTTC.

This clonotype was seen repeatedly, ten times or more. In DNA, the CDR3 is TGTGCCAGCAGGCGGACAGAGGGAAACACCATATATTTT. Residues: CASRRTEGNTIYF. V usage is TRBV2 and J usage is TRBJ1-3; D may be TRBD1 (6 bases). The germline V gene encodes CDR1 SNHLY and CDR2 FYNNEI. Trimming left V 6 bases short and J 4 bases short, with 10 bases between. This CDR3 has 13 residues.

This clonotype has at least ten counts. The CDR3 reads CASSLEGQNYEQYF. The CDR3 DNA reads as TGCGCCAGCAGCTTGGAGGGACAGAACTACGAGCAGTACTTC. The chain joins TRBV5-1 to TRBJ2-7; 7 bases align to TRBD1. The CDR3 extends over 14 amino acids. Germline V CDR1 and CDR2: SGHRS, YFSETQ. Losses at the gene ends were 0 bases for V and 3 bases for J; bases not matched to a gene: 3.

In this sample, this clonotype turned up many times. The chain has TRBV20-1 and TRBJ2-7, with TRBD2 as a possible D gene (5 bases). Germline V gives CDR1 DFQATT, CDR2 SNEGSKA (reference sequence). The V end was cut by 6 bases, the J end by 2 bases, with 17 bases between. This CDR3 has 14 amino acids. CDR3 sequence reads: CSARPRTRTYEQYF. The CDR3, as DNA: TGCAGTGCCCGCCCCCGGACTCGAACCTACGAGCAGTACTTC.